The 26 T cell receptor beta chains below were found in one sample sequenced in a study of CD8 T cells in Susac syndrome. RNA amounts of about 0.5 to 1 ug underwent reverse transcription with random hexamers. A single record per CDR3 protein comes from TCRdb applying MiXCR to the immunoSEQ multiplex PCR reads. The data contain tens of thousands of distinct CDR3 sequences, roughly 95% of them singletons. Sequenced sample: CD8+ T cells from PBMCs. The receptors here all came from a human donor with Susac syndrome.

The chain carries TRBV4-2 and TRBJ1-1; 7 nucleotides line up with TRBD1. Germline V gene sequence: CDR1 LGHNA, CDR2 YNFKEQ. Trimming cost V 1 base and J 5 bases; bases outside gene matches: 13. The CDR3 has 17 amino acids. This chain's CDR3 is CASSQGLLTGEGTEAFF. In DNA form, the CDR3 reads TGTGCCAGCAGCCAAGGGCTACTAACAGGGGAGGGAACTGAAGCTTTCTTT.

The chain couples TRBV29-1 to TRBJ1-5, with D uncertain. V gave up 6 bases and J gave up 6 bases, with 15 bases separating them. CDR3 length: 13 amino acids. Per germline, CDR1 SQVTM and CDR2 ANQGSEA. CDR3 loop: CSVSDGRIQPQHF. DNA of the CDR3: TGCAGCGTCTCTGACGGCCGGATTCAGCCCCAGCATTTT. The variable domain in full, with the rest retrieved from reference TRBV29-1 and TRBJ1-5, is SAVISQKPSRDICQRGTSLTIQCQVDSQVTMMFWYRQQPGQSLTLIATANQGSEATYESGFVIDKFPISRPNLTFSTLTVSNMSPEDSSIYLCSVSDGRIQPQHFGDGTRLSIL.

This clonotype has just one count. This rearrangement joins TRBV5-1 to TRBJ2-1; D possibly corresponds to TRBD2 (6 bases). This CDR3 region has 14 residues. V shed 5 bases and J shed 0 bases, with 9 bases lying between them. Germline V gene sequence: CDR1 SGHRS, CDR2 YFSETQ. The CDR3 nucleotides are TGCGCCAGCAGTTCCGGGAGCTCCTACAATGAGCAGTTCTTC. Residues: CASSSGSSYNEQFF. The variable domain in full, completed from reference TRBV5-1 and TRBJ2-1, reads KAGVTQTPRYLIKTRGQQVTLSCSPISGHRSVSWYQQTPGQGLQFLFEYFSETQRNKGNFPGRFSGRQFSNSRSEMNVSTLELGDSALYLCASSSGSSYNEQFFGPGTRLTVL.

This chain joins TRBV18 and TRBJ2-7; 11 bases fit TRBD1. Germline V CDR1 and CDR2: KGHSH, LQKENI. V gave up 1 base and J gave up 3 bases; unmatched junction bases: 8. This CDR3 comprises 17 residues. CDR3 residues: CASSPLGTGGKDYEQYF. The CDR3 region has the DNA TGTGCCAGCTCACCACTCGGGACAGGGGGTAAAGACTACGAGCAGTACTTC.

The gene calls are TRBV12-3 or TRBV12-4 and TRBJ1-1; a possible D gene is TRBD1 (6 bases). The CDR3 is 14 residues long. V was shortened by 5 bases and J by 1 base, with 11 bases between the two germline ends. The CDR3 nucleotides are TGTGCCAGCAGTAACGGGACACCGAACACTGAAGCTTTCTTT. The encoded protein is CASSNGTPNTEAFF.

The chain joins TRBV4-2 to TRBJ2-2, with 7 nucleotides matching TRBD1. From germline, CDR1 is LGHNA and CDR2 YNFKEQ. V dropped 3 bases and J dropped 0; count of bases not matched to a gene: 1. This CDR3 comprises 15 residues. Here the CDR3 DNA reads TGTGCCAGCAGCCACGGGACAGCGAACACCGGGGAGCTGTTTTTT. Its translation: CASSHGTANTGELFF.

This chain connects TRBV29-1 to TRBJ2-5, with D possibly being TRBD1 or TRBD2 (5 bases each). Per germline, CDR1 SQVTM and CDR2 ANQGSEA. This CDR3 region has 13 residues. The V gene lost 7 bases and the J gene lost 5 bases, with 17 bases spanning the gap. The CDR3 is CSGGTGGFETQYF. CDR3 bases: TGCAGCGGCGGTACTGGGGGTTTCGAGACCCAGTACTTC.

The table lists this clonotype with a few counts. The chain couples TRBV2 to TRBJ2-7, with D perhaps given as TRBD1 or TRBD2 (5 bases each). V dropped 3 bases and J dropped 6 bases, with 9 bases sitting between them. The CDR3 runs 12 residues. The germline gives CDR1 SNHLY, CDR2 FYNNEI. The CDR3 is CASSDRGSEQYF. Written as DNA, the CDR3 is TGTGCCAGCAGTGACCGGGGCTCCGAGCAGTACTTC.

The chain employs TRBV7-2 and TRBJ2-5; D gene unclear. CDR3 length: 15 residues. Germline assignment: CDR1 SGHTA and CDR2 FQGNSA. V gave up 0 bases and J gave up 5 bases, with 13 bases separating them. The CDR3 here is CASSLARQDRETQYF. In DNA, the CDR3 is TGTGCCAGCAGCTTAGCGCGGCAGGATCGGGAGACCCAGTACTTC. The entire variable domain, with the rest obtained from reference TRBV7-2 and TRBJ2-5, is as follows: GAGVSQSPSNKVTEKGKDVELRCDPISGHTALYWYRQSLGQGLEFLIYFQGNSAPDKSGLPSDRFSAERTGGSVSTLTIQRTQQEDSAVYLCASSLARQDRETQYFGPGTRLLVL.

The chain is built from TRBV24-1 and TRBJ1-4, with 7 bases identical to TRBD1. Germline CDR1 is KGHDR and CDR2 is SFDVKD. The V and J ends lost 4 bases and 8 bases, in that order; junction bases with no gene match: 6. The CDR3 consists of 14 residues. The CDR3 region is CATSEGGQGEKLFF. For the CDR3, the DNA is TGTGCCACCAGTGAAGGGGGCCAAGGGGAAAAACTGTTTTTT.

V usage is TRBV9 and J usage is TRBJ2-2; D gene uncertain. Deletions cut 0 bases from V and 2 bases from J, with 8 bases between. The germline gives CDR1 SGDLS, CDR2 YYNGEE. The CDR3 runs 15 residues. The CDR3 loop reads CASSVDRDNTGELFF. DNA of the CDR3: TGTGCCAGCAGCGTAGACCGTGACAACACCGGGGAGCTGTTTTTT. Full variable domain (rest looked up from reference TRBV9 and TRBJ2-2): DSGVTQTPKHLITATGQRVTLRCSPRSGDLSVYWYQQSLDQGLQFLIQYYNGEERAKGNILERFSAQQFPDLHSELNLSSLELGDSALYFCASSVDRDNTGELFFGEGSRLTVL.

The chain recombines TRBV5-4 with TRBJ1-1; perhaps TRBD1 as D (6 bases). V lost 5 bases and J lost 7, with 15 bases in between. This CDR3 spans 13 amino acids. Germline V gene lookup returns CDR1 SGHNT and CDR2 YYREEE (reference sequence). CDR3: CASREDSRLEAFF. The CDR3 DNA reads as TGTGCCAGCAGAGAGGACAGCCGCCTTGAAGCTTTCTTT. Supplemented by reference TRBV5-4 and TRBJ1-1, the full variable domain reads ETGVTQSPTHLIKTRGQQVTLRCSSQSGHNTVSWYQQALGQGPQFIFQYYREEENGRGNFPPRFSGLQFPNYSSELNVNALELDDSALYLCASREDSRLEAFFGQGTRLTVV.

The count of this clonotype is one. V gene TRBV20-1 combines with J gene TRBJ1-6; 7 positions agree with TRBD1. This CDR3 has 14 amino acids. Trimming cost V 4 bases and J 7 bases; bases outside gene matches: 7. The germline V gene encodes CDR1 DFQATT and CDR2 SNEGSKA (reference sequence). The CDR3 region has the DNA TGCAGTGCTACGACCGGGACAGTAAATTCACCCCTCCACTTT. Encoded protein: CSATTGTVNSPLHF.

The chain carries TRBV5-4 and TRBJ2-7; D tentatively fits TRBD1 or TRBD2 (5 bases each). Between the trimmed V and J ends, which lost 3 bases and 6 bases, there was a span of 19 bases. This CDR3 contains 15 residues. Germline CDR1 reads SGHNT; CDR2 reads YYREEE (reference sequence). This chain's CDR3 is CASSSIQGPGREQYF. Here the CDR3 DNA reads TGTGCCAGCAGCTCCATCCAAGGACCGGGGCGCGAGCAGTACTTC.

J is TRBJ2-7 and V is TRBV7-2, with a possible D match to TRBD1 (5 bases). V was shortened by 1 base and J by 2 bases, with 6 bases between the two germline ends. CDR3 length: 13 residues. Germline-derived CDR1 and CDR2 are SGHTA and FQGNSA. The CDR3 DNA sequence: TGTGCCAGCAGCTTAGTGGACACCTACGAGCAGTACTTC. Encoded protein: CASSLVDTYEQYF.

The V call is TRBV5-6, the J call TRBJ2-5; D may be TRBD2 (5 bases). This CDR3 has 14 residues. With 1 base removed from V and 2 bases from J, the gap between germline ends came to 9 bases. The V gene's germline CDR1 is SGHDT and CDR2 YYEEEE. CDR3 loop: CASSLQAVQETQYF. The DNA for the CDR3 is TGTGCCAGCAGCTTGCAAGCGGTTCAAGAGACCCAGTACTTC.

Here the CDR3 reads CSARASTGVNSPLHF. CDR3 DNA: TGCAGTGCTAGAGCTTCGACAGGGGTTAATTCACCCCTCCACTTT. J is TRBJ1-6 and V is TRBV20-1, with 8 bases identical to TRBD1. CDR1 and CDR2 from the germline V gene are DFQATT and SNEGSKA (reference sequence). This CDR3 contains 15 residues. J gave up 6 bases and V 1 base, and 5 bases lay outside the gene matches.

The chain recombines TRBV4-3 with TRBJ2-1; D is undetermined. CDR1 and CDR2 (germline): LGHNA, YSLEER. V was clipped by 0 bases and J by 0 bases, with 6 bases between them. CDR3 length: 15 amino acids. Here the CDR3 DNA reads TGCGCCAGCAGCCAAGAGGACCCCTCCTACAATGAGCAGTTCTTC. This translates into CASSQEDPSYNEQFF.

This chain joins TRBV12-3 or TRBV12-4 and TRBJ1-5; TRBD1 agrees at 7 bases. The CDR3 is made up of 15 amino acids. V dropped 6 bases and J dropped 3; count of bases not matched to a gene: 8. The CDR3 sequence: CASSPRDSNNQPQHF. The DNA for the CDR3 is TGTGCCAGCAGCCCTAGGGACAGCAACAATCAGCCCCAGCATTTT.

The genes are TRBV27 and TRBJ2-3; D not resolved. Per germline, CDR1 MNHEY and CDR2 SMNVEV (reference sequence). Trimming removed 5 bases at V and 5 bases at J, with 14 bases between. The length of the CDR3 is 14 residues. This CDR3 reads CASSIQREGDTQYF. The DNA for the CDR3 is TGTGCCAGCAGTATACAGAGAGAAGGAGATACGCAGTATTTT.

The rearrangement joins TRBV3-1 to TRBJ1-1; D possibly corresponds to TRBD1 (5 bases). This CDR3 comprises 14 residues. V was cut by 2 bases and J by 2 bases, with 9 bases left in between. Germline V lookup: CDR1 LGHDT, CDR2 YNNKEL (reference sequence). Here the CDR3 reads CASSQLTGNTEAFF. DNA of the CDR3: TGTGCCAGCAGCCAATTAACAGGTAACACTGAAGCTTTCTTT. The variable domain in full, completed from reference TRBV3-1 and TRBJ1-1, reads DTAVSQTPKYLVTQMGNDKSIKCEQNLGHDTMYWYKQDSKKFLKIMFSYNNKELIINETVPNRFSPKSPDKAHLNLHINSLELGDSAVYFCASSQLTGNTEAFFGQGTRLTVV.

This rearrangement joins TRBV10-3 to TRBJ2-5, with D hard to call. The germline V and J ends were trimmed by 3 bases and 1 base, with 6 bases remaining between them. Germline CDR1 reads ENHRY; CDR2 reads SYGVKD. The CDR3 runs to 13 residues. The CDR3 region has the DNA TGTGCCATCAGTGACAGACTCCAAGAGACCCAGTACTTC. This sequence encodes CAISDRLQETQYF.

This clonotype has a single count. The V call is TRBV13, the J call TRBJ2-3; possibly TRBD1 for D (6 bases). The V gene's germline CDR1 is PRHDT and CDR2 FYEKMQ (reference sequence). This CDR3 contains 16 residues. V was pared by 5 bases and J by 0 bases, with 15 bases between. CDR3 in amino acids: CASSQSDSFSTDTQYF. The DNA of the CDR3 is TGTGCCAGCAGCCAATCGGACAGCTTTAGCACAGATACGCAGTATTTT.

The J gene is TRBJ1-2, the V gene TRBV11-2, with D perhaps TRBD1 (6 bases). The CDR3 sequence is 14 residues long. Trimming took off 1 base at V and 8 bases at J, with 14 bases between the two ends. Germline CDR1 and CDR2: SGHAT and FQNNGV. The CDR3 DNA reads as TGTGCCAGCAGCTTAGTAGCACAGGGTGGCGGCTACACCTTC. Its translation is CASSLVAQGGGYTF.

This clonotype showed up just once. The chain has TRBV30 and TRBJ1-6, with 11 nucleotides matching TRBD1. This CDR3 comprises 16 residues. CDR1 is GTSNPN and CDR2 is SVGIG in the germline V gene (reference sequence). With V trimmed by 3 bases and J by 5 bases, 6 bases remained unmatched. The CDR3 sequence is CAWRVVGQGDNSPLHF. The CDR3 DNA sequence: TGTGCCTGGAGGGTAGTGGGACAGGGGGATAATTCACCCCTCCACTTT.

This clonotype has only one observation. The chain is built from TRBV6-5 and TRBJ1-2; 10 bases map to TRBD1. This CDR3 spans 18 amino acids. After removal of 2 bases from V and 5 bases from J, the junction contained 14 bases not matched to a gene. CDR1 and CDR2 from the germline V gene are MNHEY and SVGAGI. CDR3 nucleotides: TGTGCCAGCAGTTACACCAGGGACAGGGGCCCCTCTGATTATGGCTACACCTTC. Translated, it gives CASSYTRDRGPSDYGYTF.